The 27 T cell receptor beta chains given below trace back to one sample, sequenced in a study of shared clonotypes between healthy human individuals. The data were produced by immunoSEQ multiplex PCR, yet TCRdb's version contains in-frame clones alone and is incomplete. The data hold millions of clones, with around 90% observed a single time. Sequenced: naive CD4+ T cells sorted from blood. Subset reported: CD45RA+ positively selected. The origin of the receptors is a man between 18 and 35 years old in good health.

This chain connects TRBV2 to TRBJ2-7; D may correspond to TRBD1 or TRBD2 (7 bases each). This CDR3 is 16 amino acids long. The germline V gene encodes CDR1 SNHLY and CDR2 FYNNEI. Trimming pared 4 bases from V and 5 bases from J, leaving 21 bases between. The CDR3 DNA reads TGTGCCAGCAGTGCCCTAGGGGGCGGGAGATCCGACGAGCAGTACTTC. Translated, it gives CASSALGGGRSDEQYF.

V gene TRBV11-2 combines with J gene TRBJ2-4; D may be TRBD1 or TRBD2 (5 bases each). The V and J ends lost 5 bases and 6 bases respectively, with 17 bases between them. The CDR3 runs to 15 residues. The germline CDR1 and CDR2 sequences are SGHAT and FQNNGV. Here the CDR3 DNA reads TGTGCCAGCAGCCGCCTGGTGGGGGTTGGAAACATTCAGTACTTC. Translating it yields CASSRLVGVGNIQYF. The whole variable domain, remainder taken from reference TRBV11-2 and TRBJ2-4, is EAGVAQSPRYKIIEKRQSVAFWCNPISGHATLYWYQQILGQGPKLLIQFQNNGVVDDSQLPKDRFSAERLKGVDSTLKIQPAKLEDSAVYLCASSRLVGVGNIQYFGAGTRLSVL.

The chain employs TRBV19 and TRBJ2-7; D might be TRBD1 or TRBD2, each matching 5 bases. Trimming took 5 bases from V and 2 from J, leaving 16 bases between them. Germline CDR1 is LNHDA and CDR2 is SQIVND (reference sequence). This CDR3 region has 15 residues. CDR3 sequence (DNA): TGTGCCAGTAGTTATCGGGACCTGGCCCCCTACGAGCAGTACTTC. It yields the protein CASSYRDLAPYEQYF.

CDR3 amino acids: CASSFEAGGPKNIQYF. In nucleotides, the CDR3 is TGTGCCAGCAGTTTCGAGGCAGGGGGACCCAAAAACATTCAGTACTTC. V and J are TRBV27 and TRBJ2-4; 7 positions agree with TRBD1. CDR1 is MNHEY, CDR2 SMNVEV, per germline (reference sequence). J gave up 2 bases and V 3 bases, and 7 bases lay outside the gene matches. This CDR3 spans 16 amino acids.

V and J are TRBV6-1 and TRBJ1-1; 8 bases fit TRBD1. V was pared by 6 bases and J by 0 bases, with 6 bases of the junction left unmatched. The CDR3 runs 15 residues. Germline V lookup: CDR1 MNHNS, CDR2 SASEGT. CDR3 amino acids: CASSARGQVNTEAFF. CDR3 DNA: TGTGCCAGCAGCGCCAGGGGACAGGTGAACACTGAAGCTTTCTTT.

The V and J genes are TRBV9 and TRBJ2-3; 7 nucleotides match TRBD2. CDR3 length: 16 amino acids. CDR1 SGDLS and CDR2 YYNGEE come from the germline V gene. V dropped 4 bases and J dropped 2; count of bases not matched to a gene: 10. Here the CDR3 reads CASSFPSGLNTDTQYF. CDR3 DNA sequence: TGTGCCAGCAGCTTTCCTAGCGGCCTCAACACAGATACGCAGTATTTT.

The chain is built from TRBV5-4 and TRBJ2-7; 7 nucleotides line up with TRBD2. V shed 3 bases and J 0 bases; nucleotides not matched to a gene: 9. CDR1 is SGHNT, CDR2 YYREEE, per germline (reference sequence). The CDR3 runs to 16 residues. The CDR3 sequence is CASSSVLGGSSYEQYF. CDR3 in DNA: TGTGCCAGCAGCTCGGTCCTAGGCGGGAGCTCCTACGAGCAGTACTTC.

The rearrangement joins TRBV4-1 to TRBJ2-6; TRBD1 agrees at 7 bases. Germline CDR1 is MGHRA and CDR2 is YSYEKL. The CDR3 is 17 amino acids. Germline trimming cut 1 base from V and 0 bases from J; bases unmatched to any gene: 3. CDR3 loop: CASSQGTGFSGANVLTF. In DNA form, the CDR3 reads TGCGCCAGCAGCCAAGGGACAGGCTTCTCTGGGGCCAACGTCCTGACTTTC.

This clone was seen just once. This sequence joins TRBV5-1 and TRBJ2-5; tentatively, D is TRBD2 (5 bases). The J call may be wrong; the DNA end is better matched by TRBJ2-7. Germline lookup yields CDR1 SGHRS and CDR2 YFSETQ. The CDR3 sequence is 12 residues long. The DNA of the CDR3 is TGCGCCAGCAGCTTGGTAGGGAGCGAGCAGTACTTC. Translating it yields CASSLVGSEQYF.

CDR3 loop: CASSYPLVTEAFF. The CDR3 DNA follows: TGTGCCAGCAGTTACCCCCTGGTCACTGAAGCTTTCTTT. The genes are TRBV6-6 and TRBJ1-1; the D is unclear. Trimming left V 2 bases short and J 4 bases short, with 8 bases between. CDR1 is MNHNY, CDR2 SVGAGI, per germline (reference sequence). The CDR3 contains 13 residues.

This chain uses TRBV5-8 with TRBJ1-2; tentative D call: TRBD1 (5 bases). The ends were cut back, 5 bases at V and 5 bases at J, with 13 bases in the middle. The CDR3 sequence is 13 residues long. Germline-derived CDR1 and CDR2 are SGHTS and YDEGEE. For the CDR3, the DNA is TGTGCCAGCAGACCAGGGTACGGATATGGCTACACCTTC. It is translated as CASRPGYGYGYTF.

V gene TRBV19 combines with J gene TRBJ2-7; possibly TRBD2 for D (5 bases). The CDR3 sequence is 15 residues long. V was pared by 0 bases and J by 4 bases, with 13 bases between. Germline-derived CDR1 and CDR2 are LNHDA and SQIVND (reference sequence). The CDR3 coding sequence is TGTGCCAGTAGTATAGATCACACCGGGAATTACGAGCAGTACTTC. This encodes CASSIDHTGNYEQYF.

J is TRBJ1-5 and V is TRBV2; D is perhaps TRBD1 (5 bases). CDR1 is SNHLY and CDR2 is FYNNEI in the germline V gene. The CDR3 length is 15 residues. V lost 4 bases and J lost 3, with 13 bases in between. The CDR3 DNA is TGTGCCAGCAGTGCAGCCAGGGACGACAATCAGCCCCAGCATTTT. This sequence encodes CASSAARDDNQPQHF.

The gene calls are TRBV6-6 and TRBJ2-2; no firm D call. The germline V gene has CDR1 MNHNY and CDR2 SVGAGI (reference sequence). This CDR3 region has 13 residues. V gave up 0 bases and J gave up 9 bases, with 8 bases separating them. The CDR3 loop reads CASSYSGNRELFF. CDR3 nucleotide sequence: TGTGCCAGCAGTTACTCAGGGAATCGGGAGCTGTTTTTT.

The CDR3 sequence is CASSPPRWYEQYF. Written as DNA, the CDR3 is TGTGCCAGCAGCCCGCCCAGGTGGTACGAGCAGTACTTC. The chain recombines TRBV7-2 with TRBJ2-7; D gene ambiguous. Germline-derived CDR1 and CDR2 are SGHTA and FQGNSA. CDR3 length: 13 amino acids. V dropped 5 bases and J dropped 4 bases, with 12 bases sitting between them. The variable domain in full, completed from reference TRBV7-2 and TRBJ2-7, reads GAGVSQSPSNKVTEKGKDVELRCDPISGHTALYWYRQSLGQGLEFLIYFQGNSAPDKSGLPSDRFSAERTGGSVSTLTIQRTQQEDSAVYLCASSPPRWYEQYFGPGTRLTVT.

V is TRBV5-1 and J is TRBJ2-1; weak D call: TRBD1 (5 bases). The CDR3 runs to 14 residues. Germline V gives CDR1 SGHRS, CDR2 YFSETQ. Trimming stripped 0 bases from V and 9 bases from J, with 13 bases between. The CDR3 sequence: CASSLDVQGSEQFF. The CDR3 DNA follows: TGCGCCAGCAGCTTGGACGTCCAGGGCAGTGAGCAGTTCTTC.

The chain joins TRBV28 to TRBJ2-2; 8 nucleotides align to TRBD2. Germline V lookup: CDR1 MDHEN, CDR2 SYDVKM. After removal of 5 bases from V and 7 bases from J, the junction contained 9 bases not matched to a gene. The CDR3 consists of 15 residues. Here the CDR3 reads CASSPPLGGVGELFF. For the CDR3, the DNA is TGTGCCAGCAGTCCCCCCCTCGGGGGGGTCGGGGAGCTGTTTTTT.

The V and J genes are TRBV19 and TRBJ2-4; no definite D call. The V and J ends lost 6 bases and 15 bases respectively, with 24 bases between them. Looked up from germline, CDR1 is LNHDA and CDR2 is SQIVND (reference sequence). The CDR3 contains 14 residues. The CDR3 protein is CASSPPPKSAVVYF. CDR3 bases: TGTGCCAGTAGCCCCCCCCCGAAATCCGCGGTTGTGTACTTC. Looking up the rest from reference TRBV19 and TRBJ2-4 gives the full variable domain: DGGITQSPKYLFRKEGQNVTLSCEQNLNHDAMYWYRQDPGQGLRLIYYSQIVNDFQKGDIAEGYSVSREKKESFPLTVTSAQKNPTAFYLCASSPPPKSAVVYFGAGTRLSVL.

The chain couples TRBV19 to TRBJ1-2; 8 bases line up with TRBD1. With 4 bases clipped from V and 5 bases from J, the junction kept 18 bases outside the gene matches. Germline CDR1 reads LNHDA; CDR2 reads SQIVND (reference sequence). This CDR3 region has 18 residues. CDR3 bases: TGTGCCAGTAGTAAGGTCGGTCCAAGGACAGGGAAGGGGTATGGCTACACCTTC. Amino acid sequence: CASSKVGPRTGKGYGYTF. The complete variable domain, with remaining parts taken from reference TRBV19 and TRBJ1-2, reads DGGITQSPKYLFRKEGQNVTLSCEQNLNHDAMYWYRQDPGQGLRLIYYSQIVNDFQKGDIAEGYSVSREKKESFPLTVTSAQKNPTAFYLCASSKVGPRTGKGYGYTFGSGTRLTVV.

The rearrangement joins TRBV27 to TRBJ1-5, with D tentatively TRBD1 (6 bases). V dropped 3 bases and J dropped 2 bases, with 23 bases sitting between them. The CDR3 is made up of 19 amino acids. Germline V gives CDR1 MNHEY, CDR2 SMNVEV (reference sequence). As DNA, the CDR3 is TGTGCCAGCAGTTTCCGGGGGCCCCATTTGGGAGGAGGCAATCAGCCCCAGCATTTT. Its translation is CASSFRGPHLGGGNQPQHF.

As concerns this clone: Within the sample, other DNA sequences also encode this same CDR3. The chain is built from TRBV6-5 and TRBJ2-2; TRBD2 matches at 9 bases. The V and J ends lost 4 bases and 0 bases, in that order; junction bases with no gene match: 0. This CDR3 has 15 amino acids. CDR1 is MNHEY, CDR2 SVGAGI, per germline. DNA for the CDR3: TGTGCCAGCAGTTTAGCGGGGGCGAACACCGGGGAGCTGTTTTTT. Amino acids: CASSLAGANTGELFF.

The chain links TRBV5-1 to TRBJ2-4; D uncertain. V lost 0 bases, J lost 6 bases, and 7 bases lay in between. Germline V gene lookup returns CDR1 SGHRS and CDR2 YFSETQ. This CDR3 region has 13 residues. Here the CDR3 reads CASSLGQTNIQYF. CDR3 DNA: TGCGCCAGCAGCTTGGGTCAGACAAACATTCAGTACTTC.

In its sample, this clone was seen a few times. V gene TRBV30 combines with J gene TRBJ1-2; D unclear. V lost 4 bases and J lost 4, with 13 bases in between. Germline V gene lookup returns CDR1 GTSNPN and CDR2 SVGIG (reference sequence). The CDR3 has 13 amino acids. Here the CDR3 DNA reads TGTGCCTGGATAGGCTCCTATCGCTATGGCTACACCTTC. This gives the protein CAWIGSYRYGYTF.

This clone occurred once. The chain couples TRBV5-6 to TRBJ2-7; 7 bases map to TRBD2. The CDR3 covers 13 residues. The ends lost 7 bases at V and 2 bases at J; junction bases unmatched: 6. Germline values: CDR1 SGHDT, CDR2 YYEEEE. The CDR3 spells CASLNRGAYEQYF. Here the CDR3 DNA reads TGTGCCAGCTTAAATCGGGGGGCCTACGAGCAGTACTTC.

This rearrangement joins TRBV9 to TRBJ2-7; 8 bases are a match to TRBD1. Germline V gene sequence: CDR1 SGDLS, CDR2 YYNGEE. V trimming: 4 bases; J trimming: 1 base; junction bases outside the gene matches: 10. The CDR3 covers 16 residues. CDR3 sequence: CASSPGGAWGSYEQYF. CDR3 DNA sequence: TGTGCCAGCAGCCCAGGGGGCGCTTGGGGGTCCTACGAGCAGTACTTC.

This chain connects TRBV25-1 to TRBJ1-1; D might be TRBD1 (5 bases). Trimming removed 3 bases from V and 3 bases from J, with 11 bases in between. CDR3 length: 14 amino acids. Germline values: CDR1 MGHDK, CDR2 SYGVNS. The CDR3 loop reads CASSDGTEYTEAFF. DNA for the CDR3: TGTGCCAGCAGTGATGGGACGGAATACACTGAAGCTTTCTTT.

This clone was observed a single time. The rearrangement uses TRBV27 and TRBJ2-7; no clear D. Germline CDR1 reads MNHEY; CDR2 reads SMNVEV (reference sequence). The CDR3 consists of 14 residues. V was trimmed by 5 bases and J by 2 bases, leaving 13 bases between them. The CDR3 spells CASSPLAHTYEQYF. The CDR3 nucleotides are TGTGCCAGCAGTCCCCTGGCGCATACCTACGAGCAGTACTTC.